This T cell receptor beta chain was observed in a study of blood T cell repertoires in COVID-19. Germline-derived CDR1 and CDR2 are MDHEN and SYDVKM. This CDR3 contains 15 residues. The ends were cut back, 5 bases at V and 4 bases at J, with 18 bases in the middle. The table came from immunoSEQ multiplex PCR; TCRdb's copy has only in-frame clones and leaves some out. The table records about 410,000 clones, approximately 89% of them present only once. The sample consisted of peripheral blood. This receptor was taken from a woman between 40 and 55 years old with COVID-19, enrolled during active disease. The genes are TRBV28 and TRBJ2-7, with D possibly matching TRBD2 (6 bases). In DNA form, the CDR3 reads TGTGCCAGCAGTATAGGTGGAGGGACCCTATACGAGCAGTACTTC. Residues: CASSIGGGTLYEQYF.